A single sample is the source of the 25 T cell receptor beta chains below, sequenced in a study of T and B cells in COVID-19 patients (dated by TCRdb to 2018 to 2021). The run used an Illumina MiSeq. Multiplex PCR with BIOMED2 TRB-A/B primer pools was used to amplify TRB rearrangements. TCRdb handled the public reads itself, with Q25 trimming in fastp and clone calling in MiXCR, and kept productive beta chains. Under each unique CDR3 protein, matching rows form one entry showing the most common genes and DNA. This sample comprises 1,200 to 1,500 distinct CDR3 sequences, around 25% of them detected only once. The ten largest clonotypes hold about 27% of the sample. Genomic DNA extracted from blood was used in amounts of about 240-550 ng for amplification of TRB repertoires. Source material: blood. Every receptor here comes from a human donor with active COVID-19.

The chain is built from TRBV6-9 and TRBJ2-3; 8 bases agree with TRBD2. Per the germline V gene, CDR1 is MNHGY and CDR2 is SVAAGI. J gave up 2 bases and V 9 bases, and 7 bases lay outside the gene matches. The CDR3 has 14 amino acids. The DNA for the CDR3 is TGTGCCAGTCGAAGCGGGGGACTCACAGATACGCAGTATTTT. Translating gives CASRSGGLTDTQYF.

By share, this clonotype counts as large (0.1 to 1%). The chain carries TRBV5-1 and TRBJ2-7; 12 nucleotides line up with TRBD2. The CDR3 has 16 residues. V gave up 3 bases and J gave up 3 bases; unmatched junction bases: 7. Germline lookup yields CDR1 SGHRS and CDR2 YFSETQ. DNA of the CDR3: TGCGCCAGCAGCTCCCAGACTAGCGGGGGTAGCTACGAGCAGTACTTC. Translating it yields CASSSQTSGGSYEQYF. The full variable domain, its missing parts supplied by reference TRBV5-1 and TRBJ2-7, is KAGVTQTPRYLIKTRGQQVTLSCSPISGHRSVSWYQQTPGQGLQFLFEYFSETQRNKGNFPGRFSGRQFSNSRSEMNVSTLELGDSALYLCASSSQTSGGSYEQYFGPGTRLTVT.

This clonotype is large in the sample. The rearrangement links TRBV19 to TRBJ2-1; TRBD2 matches at 13 bases. Germline lookup yields CDR1 LNHDA and CDR2 SQIVND (reference sequence). Trimming at V came to 5 bases and at J to 0 bases, leaving 4 bases not matched to a gene. The CDR3 consists of 17 residues. CDR3 loop: CASSSWTSGSSYNEQFF. The CDR3, as DNA: TGTGCCAGTAGTTCTTGGACTAGCGGGAGCTCCTACAATGAGCAGTTCTTC.

The chain carries TRBV20-1 and TRBJ2-1; TRBD1 might be the D (5 bases). V lost 2 bases and J lost 6, with 5 bases in between. This CDR3 contains 11 residues. The germline CDR1 and CDR2 sequences are DFQATT and SNEGSKA (reference sequence). CDR3 coding DNA: TGCAGTGCTAGAAGGGGCAATGAGCAGTTCTTC. Protein product: CSARRGNEQFF.

Judged by abundance, this clonotype is medium-sized. The gene calls are TRBV5-5 and TRBJ2-5; D unclear. Germline CDR1 and CDR2: SGHKS and YYEKEE (reference sequence). CDR3 length equals 15 residues. V was clipped by 4 bases and J by 2 bases, with 15 bases between them. DNA for the CDR3: TGTGCCAGCAGCCCCTCCTGGGCAGAACAAGAGACCCAGTACTTC. Translated, it gives CASSPSWAEQETQYF. The full variable domain, its missing parts supplied by reference TRBV5-5 and TRBJ2-5, is DAGVTQSPTHLIKTRGQQVTLRCSPISGHKSVSWYQQVLGQGPQFIFQYYEKEERGRGNFPDRFSARQFPNYSSELNVNALLLGDSALYLCASSPSWAEQETQYFGPGTRLLVL.

V is TRBV6-1 and J is TRBJ1-4; D ambiguous. V was trimmed by 5 bases and J by 4 bases, leaving 11 bases between them. The CDR3 sequence is 14 residues long. CDR1 is MNHNS, CDR2 SASEGT, per germline. CDR3: CASSRTGVNEKLFF. CDR3 in DNA: TGTGCCAGCAGTAGGACTGGAGTTAATGAAAAACTGTTTTTT.

This clonotype qualifies as medium-sized. The chain uses TRBV6-6 and TRBJ1-2; 8 bases map to TRBD1. Germline assignment: CDR1 MNHNY and CDR2 SVGAGI (reference sequence). V was pared by 6 bases and J by 5 bases, with 8 bases of the junction left unmatched. The CDR3 has 14 residues. The CDR3 DNA reads TGTGCCAGCAGCCCCACGGGACAGGCTTATGGCTACACCTTC. This codes for CASSPTGQAYGYTF.

This clonotype is labeled large (0.1 to 1%). The chain couples TRBV13 to TRBJ2-2; D may be TRBD1 or TRBD2 (5 bases each). The V gene lost 3 bases and the J gene lost 0 bases, with 14 bases spanning the gap. Per the germline V gene, CDR1 is PRHDT and CDR2 is FYEKMQ (reference sequence). This CDR3 region has 17 residues. The CDR3 sequence: CASSLEGDPTNTGELFF. The CDR3 bases are TGTGCCAGCAGCTTGGAAGGGGACCCCACGAACACCGGGGAGCTGTTTTTT.

This clonotype is large (0.1 to 1%) in the sample. The rearrangement links TRBV19 to TRBJ2-3, with D perhaps matching TRBD1 or TRBD2 (5 bases each). Germline CDR1 and CDR2: LNHDA and SQIVND (reference sequence). With 7 bases removed from V and 0 bases from J, the gap between germline ends came to 26 bases. The CDR3 spans 19 residues. CDR3 in amino acids: CASNSRDGVMSTSTDTQYF. For the CDR3, the DNA is TGTGCCAGTAATTCCCGGGACGGAGTCATGAGTACTAGCACAGATACGCAGTATTTT.

This clonotype is categorized as large. V is TRBV19 and J is TRBJ2-1; 9 bases align to TRBD1. Trimming took 4 bases from V and 6 from J; bases not matched to a gene: 7. The CDR3 spans 15 residues. Germline-derived CDR1 and CDR2 are LNHDA and SQIVND (reference sequence). CDR3 DNA sequence: TGTGCCAGTAGTACCGGGACAGGGAAGACCAATGAGCAGTTCTTC. It translates to CASSTGTGKTNEQFF. Looking up the rest from reference TRBV19 and TRBJ2-1 gives the full variable domain: DGGITQSPKYLFRKEGQNVTLSCEQNLNHDAMYWYRQDPGQGLRLIYYSQIVNDFQKGDIAEGYSVSREKKESFPLTVTSAQKNPTAFYLCASSTGTGKTNEQFFGPGTRLTVL.

This chain joins TRBV6-2 or TRBV6-3 and TRBJ2-3; tentative D call: TRBD2 (7 bases). CDR3 length equals 13 residues. CDR1 and CDR2 from the germline V gene are MNHEY and SVGEGT. Deletions cut 6 bases from V and 9 bases from J, with 16 bases between. This chain's CDR3 is CASSVGGGATQYF. In DNA, the CDR3 is TGTGCCAGCAGCGTAGGGGGGGGGGCGACGCAGTATTTT.

By share of the sample, this clonotype is large. This chain links TRBV15 with TRBJ1-6, with a tentative D call TRBD1 (5 bases). This CDR3 is built from 17 residues. Trimming stripped 0 bases from V and 6 bases from J, with 15 bases between. Germline V gene sequence: CDR1 LNHNV, CDR2 YYDKDF (reference sequence). The CDR3 loop is CATSRDIGDRVNSPLHF. The CDR3 DNA is TGTGCCACCAGCAGAGATATCGGAGACAGAGTTAATTCACCCCTCCACTTT.

This clonotype was seen only a few times. The rearrangement joins TRBV13 to TRBJ2-7; D is possibly TRBD2 (7 bases). This CDR3 region has 15 residues. Trimming shortened V by 5 bases and J by 0 bases, and 14 bases separated the two germline ends. Germline V gene sequence: CDR1 PRHDT, CDR2 FYEKMQ (reference sequence). The CDR3 here is CASSQEGGDSYEQYF. Written as DNA, the CDR3 is TGTGCCAGCAGCCAAGAGGGGGGGGACTCCTACGAGCAGTACTTC. Filled out from reference TRBV13 and TRBJ2-7, the complete variable domain reads AAGVIQSPRHLIKEKRETATLKCYPIPRHDTVYWYQQGPGQDPQFLISFYEKMQSDKGSIPDRFSAQQFSDYHSELNMSSLELGDSALYFCASSQEGGDSYEQYFGPGTRLTVT.

In its sample, this clonotype was seen once. Written as DNA, the CDR3 is TGTGCCAGAAGCCGACTAGCGGGAGGCCACAATGAGCAGTTCTTC. Its protein is CARSRLAGGHNEQFF. The chain links TRBV11-1 to TRBJ2-1; 13 positions match TRBD2. The CDR3 extends over 15 amino acids. CDR1 and CDR2 (germline): SGHAT, FQDESV (reference sequence). Trimming took 9 bases from V and 5 from J; bases not matched to a gene: 7.

In its sample, this clonotype is medium-sized (0.01 to 0.1%). The rearrangement joins TRBV6-5 to TRBJ1-2; D ambiguous. CDR1 MNHEY and CDR2 SVGAGI come from the germline V gene. V lost 0 bases, J lost 0 bases, and 5 bases lay in between. The CDR3 totals 14 residues. CDR3 DNA sequence: TGTGCCAGCAGTTACTCCCCTACTAACTATGGCTACACCTTC. Translation: CASSYSPTNYGYTF.

Remarks on this clonotype: A read error may be the cause here, since a much bigger clone is one base away. The chain joins TRBV30 to TRBJ2-1, with a tentative D call TRBD2 (7 bases). The CDR3 has 16 amino acids. CDR1 is GTSNPN, CDR2 SVGIG, per germline (reference sequence). V gave up 7 bases and J gave up 12 bases, with 31 bases separating them. CDR3 bases: TGTGCCTTGACCGGGCGGGGGCGGAGCAGGGTTGTTGGGCAGTTCTTC. Residues: CALTGRGRSRVVGQFF.

In this sample, this clonotype is large. The rearrangement joins TRBV6-6 to TRBJ2-1, with a tentative D call TRBD1 (6 bases). The CDR3 has 17 amino acids. Germline V CDR1 and CDR2: MNHNY, SVGAGI (reference sequence). V was shortened by 6 bases and J by 6 bases, with 24 bases between the two germline ends. The CDR3 region is CASRVELRGPGANEQFF. In DNA, the CDR3 is TGTGCCAGCAGGGTAGAACTCCGGGGCCCAGGGGCCAATGAGCAGTTCTTC.

This clonotype turned up a few times. The J gene is TRBJ1-2, the V gene TRBV27, with TRBD1 matching over 9 bases. Germline loops: CDR1 MNHEY, CDR2 SMNVEV (reference sequence). The CDR3 runs to 14 residues. The junction had 6 bases not matched to a gene; V was cut back by 6 bases and J by 4 bases. The CDR3 sequence: CASRGQGLRYGYTF. In DNA, the CDR3 is TGTGCCAGCAGGGGACAGGGACTCCGCTATGGCTACACCTTC.

This clonotype was counted only a few times. The chain links TRBV6-1 to TRBJ1-1; unclear D gene. CDR1 and CDR2 from the germline V gene are MNHNS and SASEGT. The CDR3 is 14 amino acids. The V end was cut by 0 bases, the J end by 3 bases, with 8 bases between. CDR3 nucleotide sequence: TGTGCCAGCAGTGAAGCGCTTGGGTACACTGAAGCTTTCTTT. It encodes CASSEALGYTEAFF.

This clonotype is medium-sized. The gene calls are TRBV6-1 and TRBJ2-7; 8 bases map to TRBD1. Trimming took 6 bases from V and 7 from J; bases not matched to a gene: 11. CDR1 is MNHNS, CDR2 SASEGT, per germline. This CDR3 spans 14 amino acids. CDR3 nucleotide sequence: TGTGCCAGCAGAAAGCCAGGACAGGGAGGTGAGCAGTACTTC. It translates to CASRKPGQGGEQYF.

For the CDR3, the DNA is TGTGCCAGCAGCTTGGAAGGGGAAGCCTACGAGCAGTACTTC. It encodes CASSLEGEAYEQYF. The chain uses TRBV13 and TRBJ2-7; perhaps TRBD1 as D (5 bases). The CDR3 is made up of 14 amino acids. Trimming removed 3 bases at V and 2 bases at J, with 11 bases between. Germline CDR1 PRHDT, CDR2 FYEKMQ (reference sequence). The whole variable domain, filled in from reference TRBV13 and TRBJ2-7, reads AAGVIQSPRHLIKEKRETATLKCYPIPRHDTVYWYQQGPGQDPQFLISFYEKMQSDKGSIPDRFSAQQFSDYHSELNMSSLELGDSALYFCASSLEGEAYEQYFGPGTRLTVT.

J is TRBJ1-1 and V is TRBV20-1, with TRBD1 as a possible D gene (5 bases). There are 14 residues in the CDR3. The germline V and J ends were trimmed by 0 bases and 10 bases, with 18 bases remaining between them. Germline CDR1 is DFQATT and CDR2 is SNEGSKA (reference sequence). Written as DNA, the CDR3 is TGCAGTGCTAGAGATTTACGGGGGGACGAGGCAGCTTTCTTT. Amino acids: CSARDLRGDEAAFF.

This clonotype is large. This chain's CDR3 is CASSLWSQETQYF. DNA for the CDR3: TGTGCCAGCAGTTTATGGTCCCAAGAGACCCAGTACTTC. J is TRBJ2-5 and V is TRBV12-3 or TRBV12-4; no firm D call. Trimming took off 2 bases at V and 1 base at J, with 5 bases between the two ends. The CDR3 extends over 13 amino acids.

By sample share, this clonotype is medium-sized (0.01 to 0.1%). This chain uses TRBV12-3 or TRBV12-4 with TRBJ2-1; D might be TRBD1 or TRBD2, each matching 5 bases. The CDR3 covers 15 residues. Trimming left V 5 bases short and J 6 bases short, with 17 bases between. CDR3 sequence (DNA): TGTGCCAGCAGTCTCAGGGAGCTCTTTCGCAATGAGCAGTTCTTC. This codes for CASSLRELFRNEQFF.

This clonotype was seen a handful of times. The V and J genes are TRBV20-1 and TRBJ2-3; no clear D gene. V lost 3 bases, J lost 0 bases, and 7 bases lay in between. CDR3 length equals 13 residues. Germline V gives CDR1 DFQATT, CDR2 SNEGSKA (reference sequence). For the CDR3, the DNA is TGCAGTGCTAGGTACGGGAGCACAGATACGCAGTATTTT. It codes for CSARYGSTDTQYF.